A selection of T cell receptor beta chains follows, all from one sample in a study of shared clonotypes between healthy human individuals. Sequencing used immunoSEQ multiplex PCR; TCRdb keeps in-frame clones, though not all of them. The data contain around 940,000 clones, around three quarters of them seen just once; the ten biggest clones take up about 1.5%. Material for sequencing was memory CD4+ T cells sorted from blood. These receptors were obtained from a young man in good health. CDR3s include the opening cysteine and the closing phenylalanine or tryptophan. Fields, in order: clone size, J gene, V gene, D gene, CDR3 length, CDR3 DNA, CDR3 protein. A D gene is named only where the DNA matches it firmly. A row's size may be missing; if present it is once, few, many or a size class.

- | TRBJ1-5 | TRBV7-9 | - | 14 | TGTGCCAGCAGCGTCGACGCCGCCCGGCAGCCCCAGCATTTT | CASSVDAARQPQHF
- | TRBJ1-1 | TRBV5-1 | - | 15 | TGCGCCAGTCGAGAGGGAAGGGCTATGAACACTGAAGCTTTCTTT | CASREGRAMNTEAFF
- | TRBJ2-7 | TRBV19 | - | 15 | TGTGCCAGTAGTAGGGCAGGGAAAGCCGGCTACGAGCAGTACTTC | CASSRAGKAGYEQYF
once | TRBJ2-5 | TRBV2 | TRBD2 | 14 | TGTGCCAGCAAGACTAGCGGGAGCGAGAAGACCCAGTACTTC | CASKTSGSEKTQYF
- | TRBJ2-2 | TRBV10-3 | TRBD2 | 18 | TGTGCCATCAGTGAGGGACTAGCGGGAGGGTCGTACACCGGGGAGCTGTTTTTT | CAISEGLAGGSYTGELFF
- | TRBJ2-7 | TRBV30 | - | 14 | TGTGCCTGGAATCGAGGCCCTGGGAAGCACGAGCAGTACTTC | CAWNRGPGKHEQYF
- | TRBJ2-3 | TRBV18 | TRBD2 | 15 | TGTGCCAGCTCCCCTTTAGCGGGAGCTACAGATACGCAGTATTTT | CASSPLAGATDTQYF
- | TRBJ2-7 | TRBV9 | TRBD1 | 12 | TGTGCCAGCAGCGTGTCGGACAGGGAACTTTTTTTC | CASSVSDRELFF
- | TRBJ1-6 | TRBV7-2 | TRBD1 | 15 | TGTGCCAGCAGCCTAGAGGACAGGGGGGATTCACCCCTCCACTTT | CASSLEDRGDSPLHF
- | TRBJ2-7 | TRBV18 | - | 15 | TGTGCCAGCTCGCCTGGCGGGACAAAGTCCTACGAGCAGTACTTC | CASSPGGTKSYEQYF
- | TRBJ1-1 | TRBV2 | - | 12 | TGTGCCAGCGAGGGTCCCTACACTGAAGCTTTCTTT | CASEGPYTEAFF
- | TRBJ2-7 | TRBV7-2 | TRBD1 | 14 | TGTGCCAGCAGCAGGGACAGGTCCGTCTACGAGCAGTACTTC | CASSRDRSVYEQYF
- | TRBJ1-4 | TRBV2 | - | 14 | TGTGCCACCAAGGAGGGGAATCCTAATGAAAAACTGTTTTTT | CATKEGNPNEKLFF
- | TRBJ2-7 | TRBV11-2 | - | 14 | TGTGCCAGCAGCTTAGGGGGGACTCGTTACGAGCAGTACTTC | CASSLGGTRYEQYF
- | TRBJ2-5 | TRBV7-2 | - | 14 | TGTGCCAGCAGCTCCAGAATACCCAAAGAGACCCAGTACTTC | CASSSRIPKETQYF
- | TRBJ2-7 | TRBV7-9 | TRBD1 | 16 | TGTGCCAGCAGTCCAAGAGGCGGGACAGGGATCTACGAGCAGTACTTC | CASSPRGGTGIYEQYF
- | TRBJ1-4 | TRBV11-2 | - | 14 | TGTGCCAGCAGCTTAGGGTCAGGGCTCGGAAAACTGTTTTTT | CASSLGSGLGKLFF
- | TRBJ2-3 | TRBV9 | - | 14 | TGTGCCAGCAGTCATACTAGTACCACAGATACGCAGTATTTT | CASSHTSTTDTQYF
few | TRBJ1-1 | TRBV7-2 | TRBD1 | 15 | TGTGCCAGCAGCTTAGCACAGGGGGCCGGCACTGAAGCTTTCTTT | CASSLAQGAGTEAFF
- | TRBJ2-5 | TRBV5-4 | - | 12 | TGTGCCAGCAGGCGGGCGGGCGAGACCCAGTACTTC | CASRRAGETQYF
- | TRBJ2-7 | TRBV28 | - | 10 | TGTGCCAGCAGTCAATACGAGCAGTACTTC | CASSQYEQYF
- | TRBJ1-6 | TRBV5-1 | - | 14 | TGCGCCAGCAGCTTGGGGCAGGGTGCCTCACCCCTCCACTTT | CASSLGQGASPLHF
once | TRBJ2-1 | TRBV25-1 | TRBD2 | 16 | TGTGCCAGCAGTGTCGGGACTAGCGGGATGCGGGATGAGCAGTTCTTC | CASSVGTSGMRDEQFF
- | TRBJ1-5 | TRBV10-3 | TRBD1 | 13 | TGTGCCATCAGCGGGACAGGTAATCAGCCCCAGCATTTT | CAISGTGNQPQHF
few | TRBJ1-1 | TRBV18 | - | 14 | TGTGCCAGCTCACCCCAGACGATGAACACTGAAGCTTTCTTT | CASSPQTMNTEAFF
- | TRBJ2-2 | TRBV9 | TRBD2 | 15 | TGTGCCAGCAGCGTACTAGCGGGACTCGCCGGGGAGCTGTTTTTT | CASSVLAGLAGELFF
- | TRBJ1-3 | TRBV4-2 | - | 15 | TGTGCCAGCAGCCAAGAAGGCGGGAAGGGAAACACCATATATTTT | CASSQEGGKGNTIYF
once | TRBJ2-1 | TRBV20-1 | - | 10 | TGCAGTGCTAGAGTGCATGAGCAGTTCTTC | CSARVHEQFF
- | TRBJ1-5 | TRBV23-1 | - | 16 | TGCGCCAGCAGCCAAGCCCCCAGGGGTGGCGGGCAGCCCCAGCATTTT | CASSQAPRGGGQPQHF
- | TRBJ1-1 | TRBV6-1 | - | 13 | TGTGCCAGCAGGGCCCCAGGGTTCACTGAAGCTTTCTTT | CASRAPGFTEAFF
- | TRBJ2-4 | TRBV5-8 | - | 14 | TGTGCCAGCAGCTTGGCCGGACAGAACGGCATTCAGTACTTC | CASSLAGQNGIQYF
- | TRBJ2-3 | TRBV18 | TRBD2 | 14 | TGTGCCAGCCGAGCGGGACTGAGCACAGATACGCAGTATTTT | CASRAGLSTDTQYF
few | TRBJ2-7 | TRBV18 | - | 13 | TGTGCCAGCTCGCCCGTTGAGGGAAACGAGCAGTACTTC | CASSPVEGNEQYF
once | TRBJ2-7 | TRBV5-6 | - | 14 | TGTGCCAGCAGCTTAGGACAGTTGTCTACGAAGCAGTACTTC | CASSLGQLSTKQYF
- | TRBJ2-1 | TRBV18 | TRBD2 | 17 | TGTGCCAGCTCACGCAACCAAGGGACTAGCGGCAACCATGAGCAGTTCTTC | CASSRNQGTSGNHEQFF
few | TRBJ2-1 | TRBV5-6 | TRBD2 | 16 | TGTGCCAGCAGCCCGGGACTAGCGGGGGCCGACAATGAGCAGTTCTTC | CASSPGLAGADNEQFF
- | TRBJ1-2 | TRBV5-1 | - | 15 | TGCGCCAGCAGCTTAGACAGCCCTGCTAACTATGGCTACACCTTC | CASSLDSPANYGYTF
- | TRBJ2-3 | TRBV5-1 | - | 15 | TGCGCCAGCACGCAAGACCCCGGTGCCCAAGATACGCAGTATTTT | CASTQDPGAQDTQYF
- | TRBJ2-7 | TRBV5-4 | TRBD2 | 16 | TGTGCCAGCAGCTTGGTGTGGCGGGGGGACACCTACGAGCAGTACTTC | CASSLVWRGDTYEQYF
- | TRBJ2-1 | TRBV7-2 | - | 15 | TGTGCCAGCAGCTTAGGAGGGGAATTCGTCAATGAGCAGTTCTTC | CASSLGGEFVNEQFF
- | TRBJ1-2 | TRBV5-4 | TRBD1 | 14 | TGTGCCAGCAGCTTGGGACAGGGGTTCGATGGCTACACCTTC | CASSLGQGFDGYTF
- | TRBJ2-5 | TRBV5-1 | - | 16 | TGCGCCAGCAGCTTGGGTTCGGTAGCCCTTCAAGAGACCCAGTACTTC | CASSLGSVALQETQYF
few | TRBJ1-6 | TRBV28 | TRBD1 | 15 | TGTGCCAGCAGCCCCTTGGGACAGGGGGCTTCACCCCTCCACTTT | CASSPLGQGASPLHF
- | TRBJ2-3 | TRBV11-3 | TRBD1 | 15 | TGTGCCAGCAGTCGTACAGGGGTGGTTGCAGATACGCAGTATTTT | CASSRTGVVADTQYF
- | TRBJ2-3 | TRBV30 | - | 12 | TGTGCCTGGAGTGTGGCCACAGATACGCAGTATTTT | CAWSVATDTQYF
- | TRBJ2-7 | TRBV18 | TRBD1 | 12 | TGTGCCAGCTCAGAACAGGGGGACGAGCAGTACTTC | CASSEQGDEQYF
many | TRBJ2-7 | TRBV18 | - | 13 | TGTGCCAGCTCACCAGAAGCCACCCTCGAGCAGTACTTC | CASSPEATLEQYF
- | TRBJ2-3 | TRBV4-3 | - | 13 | TGCGCCAGCAGCCATCCATACGCAGATACGCAGTATTTT | CASSHPYADTQYF
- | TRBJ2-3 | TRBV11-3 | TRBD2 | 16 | TGTGCCAGCAGCCCTGGACTAGCGGGGTGGACAGATACGCAGTATTTT | CASSPGLAGWTDTQYF
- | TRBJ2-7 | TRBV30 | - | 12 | TGTGCCTGGAGTGGGGGGGCCTACGAGCAGTACTTC | CAWSGGAYEQYF
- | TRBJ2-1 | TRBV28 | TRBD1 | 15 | TGTGCCAGCAGTCCGTCCGGGACAGGGGAACGTGAGCAGTTCTTC | CASSPSGTGEREQFF
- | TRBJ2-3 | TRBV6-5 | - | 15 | TGTGCCAGCAGATTCCTTGGGGCGGGCACAGATACGCAGTATTTT | CASRFLGAGTDTQYF
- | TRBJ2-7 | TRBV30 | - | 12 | TGTGCCTGGAGCTTAACAGACATGGAGCAGTACTTC | CAWSLTDMEQYF
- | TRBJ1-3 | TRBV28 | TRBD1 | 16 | TGTGCCAGCAGTTCGGGAGCAAGGGGGCCTGGAAACACCATATATTTT | CASSSGARGPGNTIYF
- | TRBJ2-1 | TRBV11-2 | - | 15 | TGTGCCAGCAGCTTAGGTGCCCTCTTAGGTTATGAGCAGTTCTTC | CASSLGALLGYEQFF
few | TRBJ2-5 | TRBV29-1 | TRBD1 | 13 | TGCGTTACGGCCGGGACAGCACGAGAGACCCAGTACTTC | CVTAGTARETQYF